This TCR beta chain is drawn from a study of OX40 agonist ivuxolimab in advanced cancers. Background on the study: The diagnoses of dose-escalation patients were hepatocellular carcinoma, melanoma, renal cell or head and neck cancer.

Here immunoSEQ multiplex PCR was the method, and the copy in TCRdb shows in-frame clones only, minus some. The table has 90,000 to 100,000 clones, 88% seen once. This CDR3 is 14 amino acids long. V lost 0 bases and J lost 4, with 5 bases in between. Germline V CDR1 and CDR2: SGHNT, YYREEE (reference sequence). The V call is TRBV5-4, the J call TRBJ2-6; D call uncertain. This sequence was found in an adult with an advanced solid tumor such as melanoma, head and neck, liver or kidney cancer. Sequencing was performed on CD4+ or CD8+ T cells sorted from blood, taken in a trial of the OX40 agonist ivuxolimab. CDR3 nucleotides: TGTGCCAGCAGCTTGGAACGGGGGGCCAACGTCCTGACTTTC. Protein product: CASSLERGANVLTF.